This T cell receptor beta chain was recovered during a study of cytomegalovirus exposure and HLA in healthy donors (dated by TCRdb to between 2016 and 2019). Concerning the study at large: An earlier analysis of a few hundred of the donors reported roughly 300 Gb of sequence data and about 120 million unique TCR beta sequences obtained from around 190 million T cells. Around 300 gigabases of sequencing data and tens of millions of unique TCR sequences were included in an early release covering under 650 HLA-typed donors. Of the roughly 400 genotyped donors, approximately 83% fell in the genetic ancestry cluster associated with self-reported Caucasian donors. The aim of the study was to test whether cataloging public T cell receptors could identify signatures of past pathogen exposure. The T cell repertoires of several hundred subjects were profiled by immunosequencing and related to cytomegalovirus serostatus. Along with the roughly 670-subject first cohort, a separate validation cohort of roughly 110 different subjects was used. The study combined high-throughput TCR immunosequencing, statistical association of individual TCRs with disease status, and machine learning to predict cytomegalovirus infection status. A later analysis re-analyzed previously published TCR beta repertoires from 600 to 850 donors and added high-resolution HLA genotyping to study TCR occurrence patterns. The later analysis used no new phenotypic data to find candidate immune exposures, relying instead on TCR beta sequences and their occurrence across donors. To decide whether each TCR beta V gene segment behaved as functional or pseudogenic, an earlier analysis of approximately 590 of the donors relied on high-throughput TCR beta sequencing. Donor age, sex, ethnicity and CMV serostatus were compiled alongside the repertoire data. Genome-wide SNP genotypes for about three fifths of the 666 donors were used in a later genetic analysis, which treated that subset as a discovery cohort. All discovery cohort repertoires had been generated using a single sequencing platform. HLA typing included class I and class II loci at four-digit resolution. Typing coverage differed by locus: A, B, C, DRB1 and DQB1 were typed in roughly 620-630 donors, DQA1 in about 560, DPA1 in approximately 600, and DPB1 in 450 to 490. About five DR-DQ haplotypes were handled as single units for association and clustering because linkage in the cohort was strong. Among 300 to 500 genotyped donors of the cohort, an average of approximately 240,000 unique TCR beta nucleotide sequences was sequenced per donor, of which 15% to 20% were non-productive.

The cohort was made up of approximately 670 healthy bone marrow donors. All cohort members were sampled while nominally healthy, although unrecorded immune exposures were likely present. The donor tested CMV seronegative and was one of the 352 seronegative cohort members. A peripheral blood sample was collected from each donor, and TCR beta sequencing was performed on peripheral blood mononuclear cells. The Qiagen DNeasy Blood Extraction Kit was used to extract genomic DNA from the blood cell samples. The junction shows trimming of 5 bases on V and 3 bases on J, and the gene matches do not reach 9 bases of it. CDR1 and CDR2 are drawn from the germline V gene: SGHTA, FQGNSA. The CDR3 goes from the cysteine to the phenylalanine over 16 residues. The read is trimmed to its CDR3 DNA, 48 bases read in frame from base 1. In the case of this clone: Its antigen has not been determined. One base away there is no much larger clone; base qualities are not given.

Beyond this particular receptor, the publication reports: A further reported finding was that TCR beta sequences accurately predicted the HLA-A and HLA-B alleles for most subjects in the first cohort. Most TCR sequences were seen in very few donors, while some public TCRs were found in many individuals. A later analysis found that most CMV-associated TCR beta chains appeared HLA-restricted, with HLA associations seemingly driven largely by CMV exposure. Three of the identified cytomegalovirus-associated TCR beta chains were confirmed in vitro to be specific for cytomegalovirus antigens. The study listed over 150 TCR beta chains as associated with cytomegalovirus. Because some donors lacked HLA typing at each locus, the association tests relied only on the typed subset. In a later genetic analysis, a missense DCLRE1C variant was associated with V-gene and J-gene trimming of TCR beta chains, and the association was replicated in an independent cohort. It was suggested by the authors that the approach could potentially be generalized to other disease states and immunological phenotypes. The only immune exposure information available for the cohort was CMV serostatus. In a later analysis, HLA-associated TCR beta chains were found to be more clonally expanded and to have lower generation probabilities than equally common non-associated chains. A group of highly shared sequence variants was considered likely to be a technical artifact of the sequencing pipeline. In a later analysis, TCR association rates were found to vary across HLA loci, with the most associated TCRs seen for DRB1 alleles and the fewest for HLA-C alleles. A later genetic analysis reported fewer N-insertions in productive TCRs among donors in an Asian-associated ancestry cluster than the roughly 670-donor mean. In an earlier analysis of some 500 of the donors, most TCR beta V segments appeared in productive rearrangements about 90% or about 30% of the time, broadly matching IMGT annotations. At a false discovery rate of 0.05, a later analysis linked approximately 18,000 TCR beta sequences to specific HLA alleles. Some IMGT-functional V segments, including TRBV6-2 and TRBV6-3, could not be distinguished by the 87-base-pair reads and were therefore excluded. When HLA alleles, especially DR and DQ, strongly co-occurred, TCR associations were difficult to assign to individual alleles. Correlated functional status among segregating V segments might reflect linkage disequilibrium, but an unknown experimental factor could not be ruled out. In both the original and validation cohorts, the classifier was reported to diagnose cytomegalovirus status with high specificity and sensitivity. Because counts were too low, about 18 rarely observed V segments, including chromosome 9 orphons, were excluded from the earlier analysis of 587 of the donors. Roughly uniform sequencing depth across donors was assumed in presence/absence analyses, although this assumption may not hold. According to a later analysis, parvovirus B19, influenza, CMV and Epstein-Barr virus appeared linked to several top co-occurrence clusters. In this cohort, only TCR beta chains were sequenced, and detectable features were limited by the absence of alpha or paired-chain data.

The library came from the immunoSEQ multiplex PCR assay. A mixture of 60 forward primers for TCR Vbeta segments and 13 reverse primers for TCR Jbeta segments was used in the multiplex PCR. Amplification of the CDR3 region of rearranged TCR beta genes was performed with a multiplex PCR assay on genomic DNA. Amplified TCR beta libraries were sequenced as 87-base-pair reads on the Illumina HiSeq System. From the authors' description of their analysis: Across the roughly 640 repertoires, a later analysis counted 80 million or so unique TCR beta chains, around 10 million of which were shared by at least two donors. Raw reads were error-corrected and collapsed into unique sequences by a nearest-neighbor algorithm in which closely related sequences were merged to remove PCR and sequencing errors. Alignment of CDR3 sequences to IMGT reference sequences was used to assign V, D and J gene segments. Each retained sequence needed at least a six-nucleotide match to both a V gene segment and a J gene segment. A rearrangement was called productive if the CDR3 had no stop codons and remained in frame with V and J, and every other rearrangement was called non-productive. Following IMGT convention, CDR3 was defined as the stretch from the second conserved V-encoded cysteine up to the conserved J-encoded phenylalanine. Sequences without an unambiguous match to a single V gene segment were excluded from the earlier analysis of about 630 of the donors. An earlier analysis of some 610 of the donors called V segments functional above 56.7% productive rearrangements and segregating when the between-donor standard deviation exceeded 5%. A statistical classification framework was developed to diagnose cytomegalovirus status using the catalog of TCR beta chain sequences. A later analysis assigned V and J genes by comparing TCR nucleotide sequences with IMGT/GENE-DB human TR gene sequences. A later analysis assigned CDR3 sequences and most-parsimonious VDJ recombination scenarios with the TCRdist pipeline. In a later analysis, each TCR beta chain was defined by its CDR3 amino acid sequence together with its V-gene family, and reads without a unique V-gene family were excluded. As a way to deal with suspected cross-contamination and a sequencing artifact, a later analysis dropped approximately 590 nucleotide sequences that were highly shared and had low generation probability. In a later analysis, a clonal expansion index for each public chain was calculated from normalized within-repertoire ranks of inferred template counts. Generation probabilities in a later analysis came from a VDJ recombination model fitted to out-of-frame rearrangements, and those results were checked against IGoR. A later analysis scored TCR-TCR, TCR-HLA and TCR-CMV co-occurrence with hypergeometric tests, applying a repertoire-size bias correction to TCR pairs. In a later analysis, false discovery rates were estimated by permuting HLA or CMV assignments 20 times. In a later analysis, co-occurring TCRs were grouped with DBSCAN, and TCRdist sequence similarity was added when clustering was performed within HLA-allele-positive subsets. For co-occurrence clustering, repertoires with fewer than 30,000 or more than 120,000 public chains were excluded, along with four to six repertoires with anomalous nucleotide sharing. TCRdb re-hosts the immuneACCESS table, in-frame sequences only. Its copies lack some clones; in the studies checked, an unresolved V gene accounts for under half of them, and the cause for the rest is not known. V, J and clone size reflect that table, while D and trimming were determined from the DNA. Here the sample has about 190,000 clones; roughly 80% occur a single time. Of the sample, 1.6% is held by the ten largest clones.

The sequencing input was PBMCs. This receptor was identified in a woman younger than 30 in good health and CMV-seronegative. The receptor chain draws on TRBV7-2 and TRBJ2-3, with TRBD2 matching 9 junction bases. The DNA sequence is TGTGCCAGCAGCCAAGGCGCAGCGGGGGGTACAGATACGCAGTATTTT. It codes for CASSQGAAGGTDTQYF.